This T cell receptor (beta chain) derives from a study of blood T cell repertoires in COVID-19. As for the study in general: Both acute and convalescent COVID-19 samples were obtained from the United States, Italy and Spain. PBMCs, B-cell-depleted T cells, or T cells were the source of the cDNA or gDNA that made up the material.

A few counts support this clone. Germline V gene data show CDR1 as MGHRA and CDR2 as YSYEKL. Trimming cost V 3 bases and J 0 bases, with 11 bases left between them. This CDR3 comprises 15 residues. In the study's own analysis: How many nucleated cells were present was estimated from reference gene primer amplification. Using immunoSEQ multiplex PCR, the repertoire was profiled, and TCRdb retains in-frame clones only, with some absent. D and trimming come from the DNA, and the V and J calls and clone size come from that table. The table records about 77,000 clones, 80% of them present only once. The sample taken for sequencing was peripheral blood. The TCR comes from a woman in her 70s with acute or convalescent COVID-19. The rearrangement joins TRBV4-1 to TRBJ2-5; D is undetermined. The CDR3 DNA reads as TGCGCCAGCAGCCACAATCCGCTAGACCAAGAGACCCAGTACTTC. Protein product: CASSHNPLDQETQYF.